This T cell receptor beta chain is drawn from a study of shared clonotypes between healthy human individuals. The length of the CDR3 is 14 residues. Trimming stripped 0 bases from V and 6 bases from J, with 9 bases between. CDR1 is SGDLS and CDR2 is YYNGEE in the germline V gene. Naive-designated CD8 cells lacked CD45RO, were positively enriched for CCR7, and omitted terminally differentiated effector memory CD45RA+ cells. Sequencing used immunoSEQ multiplex PCR; TCRdb keeps in-frame clones, though not all of them. The sample records around 2,100,000 clones, roughly 95% being singletons. The chain links TRBV9 to TRBJ2-2; D remains unclear. This clonotype was obtained from a man between 18 and 29 years old in good health. The sequenced sample consisted of naive CD8+ T cells sorted from blood. The CDR3 nucleotides read TGTGCCAGCAGCGTAGAGGAGTTTGCCGGGGAGCTGTTTTTT. It is translated as CASSVEEFAGELFF.